This is a list of T cell receptor beta chains from one sample in a study of blood T cells in healthy people across ages. MiXCR was run by TCRdb on the 5' RACE reads, yielding one entry per CDR3 protein. The data contain around 850,000 distinct CDR3 sequences, 30% to 45% of them singletons. Sequenced material: blood. The origin of the receptors is a man between 18 and 29 years old in good health. Each CDR3 is given with its conserved first and last residue. The D gene is left open where the match is weak. Only part of the rows carry a size: once, few, many, or a class if the clone is expanded.

D gene: TRBD2; J gene: TRBJ2-5; V gene: TRBV3-1; clone size: NA; CDR3 protein: CASSQDFAGGRETQYF; CDR3 DNA: TGTGCCAGCAGCCAAGATTTCGCGGGGGGAAGAGAGACCCAGTACTTC
D gene: TRBD1; J gene: TRBJ2-5; V gene: TRBV29-1; clone size: few; CDR3 protein: CSVEDLWPGGGVGETQYF; CDR3 DNA: TGCAGCGTTGAAGATCTTTGGCCAGGGGGTGGGGTAGGGGAGACCCAGTACTTC
D gene: TRBD1; J gene: TRBJ2-7; V gene: TRBV6-2/TRBV6-3; clone size: few; CDR3 protein: CASSYTDRTGYEQYF; CDR3 DNA: TGTGCCAGCAGTTATACCGACAGGACAGGCTACGAGCAGTACTTC
D gene: TRBD1; J gene: TRBJ1-1; V gene: TRBV12-3/TRBV12-4; clone size: NA; CDR3 protein: CASSLVQLGQHTEAFF; CDR3 DNA: TGTGCCAGCAGTTTAGTACAACTGGGACAGCACACTGAAGCTTTCTTT
D gene: NA; J gene: TRBJ2-1; V gene: TRBV20-1; clone size: few; CDR3 protein: CSATPAGEQFF; CDR3 DNA: TGCAGTGCTACTCCCGCGGGGGAGCAGTTCTTC
D gene: NA; J gene: TRBJ2-5; V gene: TRBV11-2; clone size: few; CDR3 protein: CASSVGTHQETQYF; CDR3 DNA: TGTGCCAGCAGCGTAGGGACTCACCAAGAGACCCAGTACTTC
D gene: TRBD2; J gene: TRBJ2-5; V gene: TRBV9; clone size: few; CDR3 protein: CASSVSGGGETQYF; CDR3 DNA: TGTGCCAGCAGCGTGAGCGGGGGAGGGGAGACCCAGTACTTC
D gene: TRBD1; J gene: TRBJ1-4; V gene: TRBV4-1; clone size: NA; CDR3 protein: CASREEDRDGEKLFF; CDR3 DNA: TGCGCCAGCAGAGAAGAGGACAGGGATGGCGAAAAACTGTTTTTT
D gene: NA; J gene: TRBJ2-5; V gene: TRBV9; clone size: NA; CDR3 protein: CASSVGAGDNEQYF; CDR3 DNA: TGTGCCAGCAGCGTAGGGGCAGGGGACAATGAGCAGTACTTC
D gene: NA; J gene: TRBJ1-2; V gene: TRBV5-5; clone size: NA; CDR3 protein: CASSSPIPGASGYTF; CDR3 DNA: TGTGCCAGCAGCTCTCCTATCCCGGGGGCTAGTGGCTACACCTTC
D gene: NA; J gene: TRBJ2-2; V gene: TRBV5-1; clone size: NA; CDR3 protein: CASRPTTGTTGELFF; CDR3 DNA: TGCGCCAGCAGGCCCACAACAGGGACCACCGGGGAGCTGTTTTTT
D gene: NA; J gene: TRBJ2-3; V gene: TRBV4-2; clone size: NA; CDR3 protein: CASSQSPGAVNTQYF; CDR3 DNA: TGTGCCAGCAGCCAGTCGCCGGGGGCCGTGAATACGCAGTATTTT
D gene: NA; J gene: TRBJ2-7; V gene: TRBV20-1; clone size: few; CDR3 protein: CSARTMDSTYEQYF; CDR3 DNA: TGCAGTGCCAGAACGATGGACTCCACCTACGAGCAGTACTTC
D gene: TRBD1; J gene: TRBJ1-4; V gene: TRBV9; clone size: few; CDR3 protein: CASSGQGATNEKLFF; CDR3 DNA: TGTGCCAGCAGCGGACAGGGGGCAACTAATGAAAAACTGTTTTTT
D gene: TRBD2; J gene: TRBJ2-3; V gene: TRBV4-2; clone size: few; CDR3 protein: CASTGGGAADTQYF; CDR3 DNA: TGTGCCAGCACGGGCGGGGGGGCCGCAGATACGCAGTATTTT
D gene: NA; J gene: TRBJ1-1; V gene: TRBV14; clone size: NA; CDR3 protein: CASSQFRGARAEAFF; CDR3 DNA: TGTGCCAGCAGCCAATTTCGGGGGGCGAGGGCTGAAGCTTTCTTT
D gene: NA; J gene: TRBJ2-4; V gene: TRBV7-2; clone size: NA; CDR3 protein: CAGSLVSGIQYF; CDR3 DNA: TGTGCCGGCAGCTTAGTATCCGGCATTCAGTACTTC
D gene: TRBD1; J gene: TRBJ2-1; V gene: TRBV10-3; clone size: many; CDR3 protein: CATTGTGGRYEQFF; CDR3 DNA: TGTGCCACCACCGGGACAGGGGGTAGATATGAGCAGTTCTTC
D gene: TRBD1; J gene: TRBJ2-3; V gene: TRBV12-3/TRBV12-4; clone size: many; CDR3 protein: CASSLPGTGSTDTQYF; CDR3 DNA: TGTGCCAGCAGTTTGCCCGGGACAGGTAGCACAGATACGCAGTATTTT
D gene: TRBD2; J gene: TRBJ2-3; V gene: TRBV7-3; clone size: NA; CDR3 protein: CASSAGTRGGDTQYF; CDR3 DNA: TGTGCCAGCAGCGCTGGGACTAGGGGGGGAGATACGCAGTATTTT
D gene: NA; J gene: TRBJ1-4; V gene: TRBV14; clone size: NA; CDR3 protein: CTSSPHRGTNEKLFF; CDR3 DNA: TGTACCAGCAGCCCCCACCGGGGAACTAATGAAAAACTGTTTTTT
D gene: NA; J gene: TRBJ1-1; V gene: TRBV14; clone size: NA; CDR3 protein: CASSQDGGPAGEAFF; CDR3 DNA: TGTGCCAGCAGCCAAGATGGAGGCCCCGCGGGCGAAGCTTTCTTT
D gene: NA; J gene: TRBJ1-3; V gene: TRBV6-6; clone size: NA; CDR3 protein: CASSDPVNSGNTIYF; CDR3 DNA: TGTGCCAGCAGCGATCCAGTCAACTCTGGAAACACCATATATTTT
D gene: NA; J gene: TRBJ1-1; V gene: TRBV25-1; clone size: NA; CDR3 protein: CASSELGSGAAFF; CDR3 DNA: TGTGCCAGCAGTGAACTCGGGTCGGGTGCGGCTTTCTTT
D gene: TRBD2; J gene: TRBJ2-5; V gene: TRBV29-1; clone size: NA; CDR3 protein: CSITGALAGKTQYF; CDR3 DNA: TGCAGCATAACCGGGGCACTAGCGGGAAAAACCCAGTACTTC